The rows below give T cell receptor beta chains drawn from one sample of a study of blood T cells in healthy people across ages. From the 5' RACE reads, TCRdb called clonotypes with MiXCR, one entry per CDR3 protein. Of 450,000 to 700,000 distinct CDR3 sequences listed, approximately 30% are singletons. Sequenced: blood. These receptors were collected from a woman in her 70s in good health. CDR3s include the opening cysteine and the closing phenylalanine or tryptophan. A D gene is named only where the DNA matches it firmly. For some rows the clone size is stated as once, few or many, or as a class when expanded; others skip it.

clone_size j_call v_call d_call cdr3_aa cdr3_nt
. TRBJ2-7 TRBV4-1 . CASSQGGREQYF TGCGCCAGCAGCCAAGGAGGGAGAGAGCAGTACTTC
. TRBJ2-5 TRBV7-9 . CSSSTRGEQYF TGTTCCAGCAGCACAAGGGGAGAGCAGTACTTC
. TRBJ2-7 TRBV7-3 . CASSLTGVGPYEQYF TGTGCCAGCAGCTTAACGGGGGTAGGCCCCTACGAGCAGTACTTC
many TRBJ2-5 TRBV12-3/TRBV12-4 . CASSRDTRETQYF TGTGCCAGCAGTAGGGACACAAGGGAGACCCAGTACTTC
. TRBJ2-4 TRBV2 . CASVRQTLAKNIQYF TGTGCCAGCGTCCGACAGACATTAGCCAAAAACATTCAGTACTTC
few TRBJ2-3 TRBV12-3/TRBV12-4 . CASSRAGQYF TGTGCCAGCAGTCGGGCTGGGCAGTATTTT
. TRBJ1-2 TRBV5-1 TRBD1 CASSRDRTYGYTF TGCGCCAGCAGCCGGGACAGGACCTATGGCTACACCTTC
. TRBJ2-3 TRBV7-3 . CASSLRGGAGTDTQYF TGTGCCAGCAGCTTAAGAGGCGGGGCCGGCACAGATACGCAGTATTTT
. TRBJ2-1 TRBV11-3 TRBD1 CASSPRDSWDEQFF TGTGCCAGCTCACCGAGGGACAGTTGGGATGAGCAGTTCTTC
. TRBJ2-7 TRBV20-1 . CSARDPLVSHEQYF TGCAGTGCTAGAGATCCACTAGTATCACACGAGCAGTACTTC
once TRBJ2-7 TRBV7-8 TRBD2 CASSFARLTSGGYEQYF TGTGCCAGCAGCTTCGCTCGACTGACTAGCGGGGGGTACGAGCAGTACTTC
few TRBJ1-2 TRBV7-2 TRBD1 CASSLNQGANYGYTF TGTGCCAGCAGCCTGAATCAGGGGGCTAACTATGGCTACACCTTC
. TRBJ1-1 TRBV7-9 . CASSFPTEAFF TGTGCCAGCAGCTTCCCCACTGAAGCTTTCTTT
few TRBJ2-1 TRBV20-1 . CSATPGNEQFF TGCAGTGCTACCCCCGGAAATGAGCAGTTCTTC
few TRBJ1-1 TRBV3-1 . CASSALGGASAEAFF TGTGCCAGCAGCGCGTTGGGAGGGGCGAGCGCTGAAGCTTTCTTT
few TRBJ2-1 TRBV6-2/TRBV6-3 . CASSHYNPGSHEQFF TGTGCCAGCAGTCACTATAACCCGGGATCTCATGAGCAGTTCTTC
few TRBJ2-5 TRBV7-2 . CASSPRGGNMETQYF TGTGCCAGCAGCCCCCGCGGGGGCAACATGGAGACCCAGTACTTC
. TRBJ2-3 TRBV7-2 TRBD1 CASSQGTASTDTQYF TGTGCCAGCAGCCAAGGGACAGCAAGCACAGATACGCAGTATTTT
few TRBJ1-3 TRBV7-9 . CASSPSGLGGNTIYF TGTGCCAGCAGCCCCAGTGGGCTCGGTGGAAACACCATATATTTT
. TRBJ1-2 TRBV10-3 . CAISERNSDWGYTF TGTGCCATCAGTGAGCGCAATTCGGACTGGGGCTACACCTTC
few TRBJ1-2 TRBV2 . CASSGGTIYGYTF TGTGCCAGCAGTGGAGGGACCATCTATGGCTACACCTTC